Presented here are 18 T cell receptor beta chains from one specimen sequenced in a study of OX40 agonist ivuxolimab in advanced cancers. Method: immunoSEQ multiplex PCR; TCRdb's copy keeps in-frame clones and lacks some. Of more than 80,000 clones listed, more than 75% are singletons. Sequencing was performed on CD4+ or CD8+ T cells sorted from blood, taken in a trial of the OX40 agonist ivuxolimab. These receptors originate from an adult with an advanced solid tumor such as melanoma, head and neck, liver or kidney cancer.

The chain carries TRBV14 and TRBJ2-2; the match to TRBD2 covers 14 bases. The CDR3 sequence is 15 residues long. Looked up from germline, CDR1 is SGHDN and CDR2 is FVKESK. The ends lost 5 bases at V and 7 bases at J; junction bases unmatched: 3. Written as DNA, the CDR3 is TGTGCCAGCAGCAGGGGACTAGCGGGAGTCGGGGAGCTGTTTTTT. Translating it yields CASSRGLAGVGELFF.

The chain combines TRBV5-4 with TRBJ2-2, with D possibly matching TRBD2 (7 bases). Germline V lookup: CDR1 SGHNT, CDR2 YYREEE (reference sequence). The CDR3 runs to 18 residues. V was cut by 4 bases and J by 0 bases, with 19 bases left in between. The CDR3 here is CASSVRGGGGANTGELFF. In DNA form, the CDR3 reads TGTGCCAGCAGCGTTAGGGGCGGCGGGGGCGCGAACACCGGGGAGCTGTTTTTT.

V usage is TRBV5-1 and J usage is TRBJ2-2; D possibly matches TRBD1 or TRBD2 (6 bases each). Trimming took off 4 bases at V and 6 bases at J, with 22 bases between the two ends. CDR1 is SGHRS and CDR2 is YFSETQ in the germline V gene. The CDR3 is 17 residues long. The CDR3 loop reads CASSINLAAPGAGELFF. The CDR3 nucleotides read TGCGCCAGCAGCATTAACTTAGCGGCCCCAGGGGCCGGGGAGCTGTTTTTT.

This clone came up a few times. The chain couples TRBV5-4 to TRBJ2-5, with D possibly matching TRBD1 (5 bases). Germline assignment: CDR1 SGHNT and CDR2 YYREEE (reference sequence). The CDR3 has 15 residues. With 4 bases removed from V and 5 bases from J, the gap between germline ends came to 18 bases. The CDR3, as DNA: TGTGCCAGCAGCCCAACTGGGGCCCCTAGGGAGACCCAGTACTTC. Translation: CASSPTGAPRETQYF.

This clone was observed a few times. The chain links TRBV6-6 to TRBJ2-1; no reliable D call. Germline V lookup: CDR1 MNHNY, CDR2 SVGAGI (reference sequence). The V and J ends lost 5 bases and 4 bases respectively, with 18 bases between them. The CDR3 runs 16 residues. The CDR3 bases are TGTGCCAGCAGTGGCTCTCGAGCCCTCCTGTACAATGAGCAGTTCTTC. Its protein is CASSGSRALLYNEQFF.

The rearrangement uses TRBV25-1 and TRBJ1-2; 9 bases are shared with TRBD1. This CDR3 is built from 16 residues. The junction had 15 bases not matched to a gene; V was cut back by 4 bases and J by 9 bases. Germline V gene data show CDR1 as MGHDK and CDR2 as SYGVNS. CDR3 region: CASSAPPGQGLIRYTF. For the CDR3, the DNA is TGTGCCAGCAGTGCTCCTCCGGGACAGGGTTTGATTCGCTACACCTTC.

The V gene is TRBV7-2, the J gene TRBJ1-2; D unresolved. This CDR3 region has 14 residues. Germline lookup yields CDR1 SGHTA and CDR2 FQGNSA. Trimming stripped 0 bases from V and 4 bases from J, with 9 bases between. CDR3 nucleotide sequence: TGTGCCAGCAGCTTAGCGCCGGAAGGCTATGGCTACACCTTC. This translates into CASSLAPEGYGYTF.

This clone has a single count. CDR3 coding DNA: TGCAGCGTGGGAAGGACAGGGGGCGATGAGCAGTTCTTC. Protein sequence: CSVGRTGGDEQFF. The chain carries TRBV29-1 and TRBJ2-1; 11 bases agree with TRBD1. V lost 6 bases, J lost 8 bases, and 6 bases stayed unmatched. The CDR3 has 13 amino acids. Germline V gives CDR1 SQVTM, CDR2 ANQGSEA.

The V and J genes are TRBV5-4 and TRBJ2-6; D ambiguous. The V gene lost 0 bases and the J gene lost 0 bases, with 4 bases spanning the gap. Germline assignment: CDR1 SGHNT and CDR2 YYREEE (reference sequence). The CDR3 totals 15 residues. The DNA for the CDR3 is TGTGCCAGCAGCTTGGACAGCTCTGGGGCCAACGTCCTGACTTTC. Its translation: CASSLDSSGANVLTF.

The chain employs TRBV7-2 and TRBJ2-7; D unresolved. From germline, CDR1 is SGHTA and CDR2 FQGNSA. The CDR3 has 12 residues. Trimming took off 3 bases at V and 3 bases at J, with 6 bases between the two ends. The CDR3, as DNA: TGTGCCAGCAGCTTGGGGTACTACGAGCAGTACTTC. Residues: CASSLGYYEQYF.

V is TRBV7-2 and J is TRBJ2-5, with D possibly TRBD1 on 6 matching bases. The CDR3 runs to 13 residues. Germline V CDR1 and CDR2: SGHTA, FQGNSA. Trimming stripped 3 bases from V and 5 bases from J, with 10 bases between. DNA of the CDR3: TGTGCCAGCAGCTTCGGACAGTCGGAGACCCAGTACTTC. Its translation: CASSFGQSETQYF.

About this clone: The junction shows a germline mismatch at one end, possibly a read error. The V and J genes are TRBV20-1 and TRBJ2-7; 10 positions match TRBD2. This CDR3 has 11 residues. Germline CDR1 is DFQATT and CDR2 is SNEGSKA (reference sequence). CDR3 DNA: TGTGGGACTAGCGCCTCCTACGAGCAGTACTTC. As protein: CGTSASYEQYF.

J is TRBJ2-1 and V is TRBV10-1; 7 positions agree with TRBD2. V lost 2 bases and J lost 10; bases outside the gene matches: 8. Looked up from germline, CDR1 is WNHNN and CDR2 is SYGVQD (reference sequence). The CDR3 totals 14 residues. The CDR3 protein is CASSEGLVAREQFF. CDR3 nucleotide sequence: TGCGCCAGCAGTGAGGGACTAGTGGCAAGAGAGCAGTTCTTC.

This rearrangement joins TRBV5-1 to TRBJ2-3; 8 bases match TRBD1. V was clipped by 4 bases and J by 2 bases; unmatched bases: 9. This CDR3 is 16 amino acids long. CDR1 is SGHRS, CDR2 YFSETQ, per germline. The CDR3 DNA reads TGCGCCAGCAGCCCCCAAGTGGGACAGGTCACAGATACGCAGTATTTT. Translation gives CASSPQVGQVTDTQYF.

This clone appeared a single time. This chain joins TRBV19 and TRBJ1-2; D gene ambiguous. CDR1 LNHDA and CDR2 SQIVND come from the germline V gene (reference sequence). The CDR3 contains 12 residues. Deletions cut 5 bases from V and 4 bases from J, with 8 bases between. The CDR3 region is CASSPDIYGYTF. The DNA of the CDR3 is TGTGCCAGTAGTCCCGACATCTATGGCTACACCTTC. The full variable domain, completed using reference TRBV19 and TRBJ1-2, is DGGITQSPKYLFRKEGQNVTLSCEQNLNHDAMYWYRQDPGQGLRLIYYSQIVNDFQKGDIAEGYSVSREKKESFPLTVTSAQKNPTAFYLCASSPDIYGYTFGSGTRLTVV.

This CDR3 is CASTTPPGNTIYF. In DNA form, the CDR3 reads TGTGCCAGCACCACCCCTCCTGGAAACACCATATATTTT. The gene calls are TRBV6-5 and TRBJ1-3, with D hard to call. Trimming shortened V by 7 bases and J by 2 bases, and 9 bases separated the two germline ends. This CDR3 is 13 amino acids long. The germline CDR1 and CDR2 sequences are MNHEY and SVGAGI.

The gene calls are TRBV11-2 and TRBJ1-6, with TRBD1 identical over 7 bases. The CDR3 runs 14 residues. Trimming at V came to 6 bases and at J to 3 bases, leaving 2 bases not matched to a gene. The germline V gene has CDR1 SGHAT and CDR2 FQNNGV. The CDR3 nucleotides read TGTGCCAGCAGACGGGACAGCTATAATTCACCCCTCCACTTT. Its translation is CASRRDSYNSPLHF.

V is TRBV5-6 and J is TRBJ2-2; 7 bases are shared with TRBD2. Germline assignment: CDR1 SGHDT and CDR2 YYEEEE. V lost 4 bases to trimming and J lost 6 bases; unmatched junction nucleotides: 6. The CDR3 covers 14 residues. The CDR3 reads CASSRGSWAGELFF. The CDR3 nucleotides read TGTGCCAGCAGCCGCGGGAGTTGGGCCGGGGAGCTGTTTTTT.